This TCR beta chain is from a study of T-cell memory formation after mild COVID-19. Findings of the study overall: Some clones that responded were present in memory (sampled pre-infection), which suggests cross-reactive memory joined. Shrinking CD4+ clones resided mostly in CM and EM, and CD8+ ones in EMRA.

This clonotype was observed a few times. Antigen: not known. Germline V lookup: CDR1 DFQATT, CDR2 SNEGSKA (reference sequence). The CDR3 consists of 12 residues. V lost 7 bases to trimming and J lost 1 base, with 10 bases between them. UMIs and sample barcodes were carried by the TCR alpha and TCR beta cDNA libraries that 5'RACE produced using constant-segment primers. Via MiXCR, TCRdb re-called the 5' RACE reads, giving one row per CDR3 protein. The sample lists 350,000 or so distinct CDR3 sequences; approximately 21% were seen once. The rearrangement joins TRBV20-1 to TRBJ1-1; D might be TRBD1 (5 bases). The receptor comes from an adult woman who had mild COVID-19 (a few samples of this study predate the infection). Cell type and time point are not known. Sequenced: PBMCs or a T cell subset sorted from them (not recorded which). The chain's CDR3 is CSVNGGNTEAFF. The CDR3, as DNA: TGCAGTGTAAACGGGGGGAACACTGAAGCTTTCTTT.